This TCR beta chain emerged from a study of regulatory T cells in long-lasting Graves disease. Regarding time point: newly diagnosed GD, antithyroid drugs for less than 3 months. The authors made the TCR library using RNA they extracted from PBMCs. Assembly of TCR beta libraries relied on iRepertoire HTBI primers together with Arm-PCR of CDR3 regions. Source study methods: The study identified 50 to 70 TRBV and approximately 15 TRBJ segments across samples. TCRdb re-derived calls from the multiplex PCR reads in MiXCR, one entry per CDR3 protein. These V and J calls originate from TCRdb's pipeline instead of the authors' own analysis. The sample has 250,000 to 300,000 distinct CDR3 sequences, under 20% seen once. This clonotype has at least ten counts. There are 15 residues in the CDR3. Germline V gene data show CDR1 as SGHTA and CDR2 as FQGNSA. These same records also appear under a second study, on T cells in Graves' hyperthyroidism and ophthalmopathy.

The input for sequencing was peripheral blood mononuclear cells (PBMCs), taken at new diagnosis, from a patient treated with antithyroid drugs. This TCR was recovered from a woman in her twenties or thirties with Graves disease. This chain uses TRBV7-2 with TRBJ2-1; tentative D call: TRBD1 (5 bases). The end of the DNA fits TRBJ2-5 better, so the J call may be wrong. The CDR3 coding sequence is TGTGCCAGCAGCGTCTTAGACAGAGACCAAGAGACCCAGTACTTC. Translation: CASSVLDRDQETQYF.